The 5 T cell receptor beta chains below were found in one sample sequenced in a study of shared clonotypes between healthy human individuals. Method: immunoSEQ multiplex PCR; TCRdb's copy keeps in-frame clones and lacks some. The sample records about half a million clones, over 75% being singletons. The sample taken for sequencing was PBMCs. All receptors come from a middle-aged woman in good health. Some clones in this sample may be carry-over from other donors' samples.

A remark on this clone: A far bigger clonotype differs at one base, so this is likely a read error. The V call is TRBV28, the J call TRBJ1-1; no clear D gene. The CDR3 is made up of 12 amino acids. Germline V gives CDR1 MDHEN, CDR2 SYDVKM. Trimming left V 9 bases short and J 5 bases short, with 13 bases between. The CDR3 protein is CASRSEVTEAFF. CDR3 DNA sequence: TGTGCCAGTAGGTCAGAGGTAACTGAAGCTTTCTTT. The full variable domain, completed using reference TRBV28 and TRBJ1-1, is DVKVTQSSRYLVKRTGEKVFLECVQDMDHENMFWYRQDPGLGLRLIYFSYDVKMKEKGDIPEGYSVSREKKERFSLILESASTNQTSMYLCASRSEVTEAFFGQGTRLTVV.

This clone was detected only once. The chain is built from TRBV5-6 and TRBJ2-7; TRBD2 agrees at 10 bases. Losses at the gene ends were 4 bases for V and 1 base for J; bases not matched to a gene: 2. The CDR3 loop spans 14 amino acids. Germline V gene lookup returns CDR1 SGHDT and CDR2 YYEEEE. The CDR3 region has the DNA TGTGCCAGCAGCACGACTAGCGGGTCCTACGAGCAGTACTTC. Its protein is CASSTTSGSYEQYF. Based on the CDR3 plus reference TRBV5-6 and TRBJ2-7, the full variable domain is DAGVTQSPTHLIKTRGQQVTLRCSPKSGHDTVSWYQQALGQGPQFIFQYYEEEERQRGNFPDRFSGHQFPNYSSELNVNALLLGDSALYLCASSTTSGSYEQYFGPGTRLTVT.

CDR3 region: CASSVDTAPISGNTIYF. In DNA form, the CDR3 reads TGTGCCAGCAGCGTAGATACCGCTCCCATCTCTGGAAACACCATATATTTT. This sequence joins TRBV9 and TRBJ1-3; D ambiguous. Germline V gene sequence: CDR1 SGDLS, CDR2 YYNGEE. The CDR3 is 17 amino acids. Trimming removed 0 bases from V and 0 bases from J, with 13 bases in between.

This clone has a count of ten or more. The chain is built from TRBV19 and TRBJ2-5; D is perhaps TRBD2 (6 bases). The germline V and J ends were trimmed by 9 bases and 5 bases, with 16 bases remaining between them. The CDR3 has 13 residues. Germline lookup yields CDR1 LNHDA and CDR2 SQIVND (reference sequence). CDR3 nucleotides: TGTGCCAGCCTTGGGAGGTTCGAGGAGACCCAGTACTTC. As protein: CASLGRFEETQYF.

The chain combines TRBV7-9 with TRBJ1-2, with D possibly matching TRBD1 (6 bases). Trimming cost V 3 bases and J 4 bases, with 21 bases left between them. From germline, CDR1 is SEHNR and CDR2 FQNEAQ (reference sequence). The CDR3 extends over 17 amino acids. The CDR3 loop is CASSFGGGSVGGYGYTF. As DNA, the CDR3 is TGTGCCAGCAGCTTCGGAGGGGGAAGTGTTGGAGGCTATGGCTACACCTTC.